Below are 18 T cell receptor beta chains sequenced from a single sample in a study of T-cell reconstitution after alpha-beta-depleted transplantation in children. The TCRbeta library incorporated unique molecular identifiers. MiXCR, applied by TCRdb to the PCR reads, yields one record per CDR3 protein. The sample shows hundreds of thousands of distinct CDR3 sequences, 9.5% to 15% of them seen only once. The sample here was PBMCs from the stem cell graft donor, taken from the stem cell graft. Receptors were obtained from a human donor who donated a stem cell graft to a child with combined immunodeficiency.

This rearrangement joins TRBV24-1 to TRBJ2-3, with 10 nucleotides matching TRBD2. The CDR3 runs to 15 residues. Germline assignment: CDR1 KGHDR and CDR2 SFDVKD. Losses at the gene ends were 7 bases for V and 0 bases for J; bases not matched to a gene: 3. The CDR3 loop reads CATRETSGSTDTQYF. The CDR3 DNA follows: TGTGCCACCAGAGAGACTAGCGGGAGCACAGATACGCAGTATTTT.

This clonotype was counted at least ten times. CDR3 nucleotides: TGTGCCTGGAGTGGCAGGGTCTACTACAATGAGCAGTTCTTC. Its translation is CAWSGRVYYNEQFF. The V call is TRBV30, the J call TRBJ2-1, with D perhaps matching TRBD1 (5 bases). The CDR3 consists of 14 residues. Trimming stripped 1 base from V and 3 bases from J, with 10 bases between. CDR1 and CDR2 from the germline V gene are GTSNPN and SVGIG (reference sequence).

The chain recombines TRBV4-2 with TRBJ2-3; perhaps TRBD2 as D (6 bases). The germline CDR1 and CDR2 sequences are LGHNA and YNFKEQ. The CDR3 is 18 residues long. V dropped 0 bases and J dropped 5 bases, with 21 bases sitting between them. CDR3 protein: CASSQDSALRGRGDTQYF. The CDR3, as DNA: TGTGCCAGCAGCCAAGATTCGGCGCTGCGGGGTAGGGGAGATACGCAGTATTTT.

This clonotype was seen ten or more times. CDR3 region: CASSTTPTGSNTEAFF. For the CDR3, the DNA is TGTGCCAGCAGTACCACCCCGACAGGGTCAAACACTGAAGCTTTCTTT. This chain uses TRBV6-5 with TRBJ1-1, with 7 bases identical to TRBD1. The germline V gene encodes CDR1 MNHEY and CDR2 SVGAGI. There are 16 residues in the CDR3. Trimming cost V 5 bases and J 2 bases; bases outside gene matches: 11.

This clonotype was found many times. The chain carries TRBV6-5 and TRBJ2-5, with 8 bases that match TRBD1. There are 16 residues in the CDR3. Per the germline V gene, CDR1 is MNHEY and CDR2 is SVGAGI. V was pared by 2 bases and J by 5 bases, with 10 bases of the junction left unmatched. The DNA for the CDR3 is TGTGCCAGCAGTTACCATTCGGACAGGGTCGGTGAGACCCAGTACTTC. This sequence encodes CASSYHSDRVGETQYF.

This clonotype showed up just a few times. The rearrangement joins TRBV4-3 to TRBJ2-1, with D unclear. V lost 0 bases and J 0 bases, leaving 9 bases between the germline ends. Germline CDR1 reads LGHNA; CDR2 reads YSLEER. The CDR3 is made up of 16 amino acids. The CDR3 here is CASSQDLGGSYNEQFF. CDR3 sequence (DNA): TGCGCCAGCAGCCAAGATCTAGGCGGCTCCTACAATGAGCAGTTCTTC.

This clonotype has a handful of counts. V gene TRBV16 combines with J gene TRBJ1-1; D gene uncertain. Trimming removed 6 bases at V and 0 bases at J, with 14 bases between. CDR1 and CDR2 (germline): KGHSY, FQNENV. The CDR3 loop spans 15 amino acids. The CDR3 protein is CASSQKVGMNTEAFF. As DNA, the CDR3 is TGTGCCAGCAGTCAAAAAGTCGGGATGAACACTGAAGCTTTCTTT.

This clonotype was counted a few times. The chain combines TRBV4-3 with TRBJ2-3; 7 bases fit TRBD2. V shed 3 bases and J 6 bases; nucleotides not matched to a gene: 3. CDR3 length equals 13 residues. Germline V CDR1 and CDR2: LGHNA, YSLEER. The CDR3 region is CASSQGDYDTQYF. CDR3 DNA sequence: TGCGCCAGCAGCCAGGGGGACTATGATACGCAGTATTTT.

This clonotype was detected only a few times. This chain links TRBV4-1 with TRBJ2-3, with 7 bases that match TRBD1. In germline, CDR1 is MGHRA, CDR2 YSYEKL. The length of the CDR3 is 17 residues. V shed 4 bases, J shed 6 bases, and the junction held 16 bases outside the gene matches. The chain's CDR3 is CASSRLPDRLGGDTQYF. The CDR3 coding sequence is TGCGCCAGCAGCCGATTACCGGACAGGTTGGGCGGGGATACGCAGTATTTT.

The table lists this clonotype with a few counts. The chain couples TRBV12-3 or TRBV12-4 to TRBJ2-3; D is perhaps TRBD2 (7 bases). CDR3 size: 16 residues. V was trimmed by 3 bases and J by 2 bases, leaving 15 bases between them. In nucleotides, the CDR3 is TGTGCCAGCAGTTTTCGCGCGGGGGCCCCCACAGATACGCAGTATTTT. Translating gives CASSFRAGAPTDTQYF.

V usage is TRBV30 and J usage is TRBJ1-1; a weak D match, TRBD1 (6 bases). The length of the CDR3 is 13 residues. The germline gives CDR1 GTSNPN, CDR2 SVGIG (reference sequence). The V end lost 3 bases, the J end lost 5 bases, and 13 bases lay between the germline ends. CDR3 nucleotide sequence: TGTGCCTGGAGCACAGGGTTGGGAACTGAAGCTTTCTTT. Translation: CAWSTGLGTEAFF.

This clonotype was recorded once. The gene calls are TRBV2 and TRBJ1-5, with D possibly matching TRBD1 (5 bases). The CDR3 consists of 14 residues. Germline CDR1 is SNHLY and CDR2 is FYNNEI. Trimming stripped 8 bases from V and 9 bases from J, with 20 bases between. The CDR3 DNA is TGTGCCAGCGGCCTATGGGACGTCCGGGGGCCCCAGCATTTT. Translated, it gives CASGLWDVRGPQHF. Full variable domain (outside the CDR3, taken from reference TRBV2 and TRBJ1-5): EPEVTQTPSHQVTQMGQEVILRCVPISNHLYFYWYRQILGQKVEFLVSFYNNEISEKSEIFDDQFSVERPDGSNFTLKIRSTKLEDSAMYFCASGLWDVRGPQHFGDGTRLSIL.

This chain uses TRBV2 with TRBJ2-4; D may be TRBD1 (5 bases). This CDR3 contains 13 residues. V was clipped by 6 bases and J by 0 bases, with 6 bases between them. CDR1 and CDR2 (germline): SNHLY, FYNNEI. The CDR3 protein is CASRGLAKNIQYF. In DNA form, the CDR3 reads TGTGCCAGCAGGGGGCTAGCCAAAAACATTCAGTACTTC.

This clonotype was picked up many times. The genes are TRBV4-3 and TRBJ2-5; 14 nucleotides line up with TRBD2. Per germline, CDR1 LGHNA and CDR2 YSLEER. This CDR3 has 16 amino acids. V was clipped by 4 bases and J by 3 bases; unmatched bases: 4. The CDR3 DNA reads as TGCGCCAGCAGCCCCGGACTAGCGGGGGGCAAAGAGACCCAGTACTTC. This translates into CASSPGLAGGKETQYF.

This clonotype was seen at least ten times. This rearrangement joins TRBV24-1 to TRBJ2-1; 9 bases are a match to TRBD2. The CDR3 runs 15 residues. CDR1 is KGHDR and CDR2 is SFDVKD in the germline V gene. The J segment lost 8 bases and the V segment lost 3 bases, leaving 7 bases of the junction unmatched. CDR3 amino acids: CATSDEAGGSDEQFF. DNA of the CDR3: TGTGCCACCAGTGATGAGGCGGGAGGGTCCGATGAGCAGTTCTTC.

The chain recombines TRBV28 with TRBJ1-5, with D perhaps matching TRBD1 (5 bases). V shed 3 bases and J shed 2 bases, with 17 bases lying between them. This CDR3 region has 17 residues. From germline, CDR1 is MDHEN and CDR2 SYDVKM. The CDR3 loop is CASSFWDRGQGNQPQHF. CDR3 DNA: TGTGCCAGCAGTTTCTGGGACCGAGGGCAGGGCAATCAGCCCCAGCATTTT.

This clonotype was seen repeatedly, ten times or more. V and J are TRBV5-1 and TRBJ2-3; weak D call: TRBD2 (5 bases). In germline, CDR1 is SGHRS, CDR2 YFSETQ. The CDR3 sequence is 15 residues long. The V end was cut by 1 base, the J end by 0 bases, with 9 bases between. The CDR3, as DNA: TGCGCCAGCAGCTTGCGTCGGACTAGCACAGATACGCAGTATTTT. It yields the protein CASSLRRTSTDTQYF.

The V gene is TRBV6-2 or TRBV6-3, the J gene TRBJ2-1; TRBD2 matches 8 bases. Germline values: CDR1 MNHEY, CDR2 SVGEGT. This CDR3 region has 15 residues. The trim removed 10 bases at V and 6 bases at J, leaving 14 bases unmatched. The CDR3: CANPGGGRNSNEQFF. As DNA, the CDR3 is TGTGCCAACCCTGGGGGCGGGAGGAATTCCAATGAGCAGTTCTTC.